This paragraph covers one T cell receptor (beta chain) sequence. The CDR3 length is 14 residues. From germline, CDR1 is MNHNY and CDR2 SVGAGI (reference sequence). The TCR beta sequencing libraries came from UMI-labeled 5' RACE. TCRdb reprocessed the 5' RACE reads, keeping one entry per CDR3 protein, no DNA. The specimen's table records around 10,000 distinct CDR3 sequences. This sample was taken from a study of human CD8 memory T cell subsets. TPEX cells were CCR7+ PD-1+ TIGIT+ early memory CD8+ T cells with exhausted-like traits. The chain employs TRBV6-6 and TRBJ2-2. Specimen: CD8+ T cells from PBMCs. This clonotype was sampled from a human donor in good health. CDR3 protein: CASGWTENTGELFF.